This TCR beta chain was captured by sequencing in a study of identifying expanded T cells in peripheral blood. This CDR3 is built from 15 residues. CDR1 MDHEN and CDR2 SYDVKM come from the germline V gene. V was shortened by 4 bases and J by 0 bases, with 13 bases between the two germline ends. Here immunoSEQ multiplex PCR was the method, and the copy in TCRdb shows in-frame clones only, minus some. The sample has roughly 130,000 clones; approximately 86% are singletons. This clonotype was obtained from a person between 18 and 70 years old in good health. The V gene is TRBV28, the J gene TRBJ2-7; no definite D call. Sequencing was performed on blood. In nucleotides, the CDR3 is TGTGCCAGCAGTTCGTTGGCGGAACCCTCCTACGAGCAGTACTTC. This codes for CASSSLAEPSYEQYF.